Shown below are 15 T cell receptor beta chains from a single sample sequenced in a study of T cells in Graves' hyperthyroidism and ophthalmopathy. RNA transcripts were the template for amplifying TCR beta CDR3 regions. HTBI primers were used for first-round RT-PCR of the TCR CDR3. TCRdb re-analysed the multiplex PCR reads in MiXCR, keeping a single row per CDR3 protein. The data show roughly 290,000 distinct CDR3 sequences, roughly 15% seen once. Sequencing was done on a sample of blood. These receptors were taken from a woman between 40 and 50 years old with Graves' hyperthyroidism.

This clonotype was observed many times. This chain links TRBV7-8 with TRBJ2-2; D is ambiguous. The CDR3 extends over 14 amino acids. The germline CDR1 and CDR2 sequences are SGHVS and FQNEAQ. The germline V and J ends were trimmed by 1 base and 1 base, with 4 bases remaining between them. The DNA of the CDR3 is TGTGCCAGCAGCTTAGTTGAGAACACCGGGGAGCTGTTTTTT. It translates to CASSLVENTGELFF. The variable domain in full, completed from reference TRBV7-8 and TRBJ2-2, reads GAGVSQSPRYKVAKRGQDVALRCDPISGHVSLFWYQQALGQGPEFLTYFQNEAQLDKSGLPSDRFFAERPEGSVSTLKIQRTQQEDSAVYLCASSLVENTGELFFGEGSRLTVL.

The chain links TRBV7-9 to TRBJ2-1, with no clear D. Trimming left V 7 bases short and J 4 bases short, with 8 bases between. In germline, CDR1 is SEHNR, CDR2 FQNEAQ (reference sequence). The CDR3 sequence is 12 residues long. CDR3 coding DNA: TGTGCCAGCAACGTCATGTACAATGAGCAGTTCTTC. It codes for CASNVMYNEQFF.

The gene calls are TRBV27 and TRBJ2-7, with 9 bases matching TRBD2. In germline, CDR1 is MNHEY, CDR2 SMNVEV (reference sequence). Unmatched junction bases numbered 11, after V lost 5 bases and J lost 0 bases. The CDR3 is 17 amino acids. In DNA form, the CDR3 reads TGTGCCAGCAGTGTAGGATCTCTAGCGGGGAGCTCCTACGAGCAGTACTTC. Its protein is CASSVGSLAGSSYEQYF.

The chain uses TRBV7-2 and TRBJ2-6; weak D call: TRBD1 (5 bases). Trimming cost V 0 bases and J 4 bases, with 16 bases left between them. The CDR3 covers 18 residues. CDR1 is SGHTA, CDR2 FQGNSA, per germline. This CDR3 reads CASSLAGLGVGGANVLTF. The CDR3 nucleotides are TGTGCCAGCAGCTTAGCGGGGTTAGGGGTGGGAGGGGCCAACGTCCTGACTTTC.

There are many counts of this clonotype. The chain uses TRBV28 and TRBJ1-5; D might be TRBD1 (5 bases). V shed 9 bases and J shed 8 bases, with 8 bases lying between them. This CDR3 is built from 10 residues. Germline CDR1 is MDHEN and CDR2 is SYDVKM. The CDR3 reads CASGGEPQHF. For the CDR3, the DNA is TGTGCCAGTGGGGGGGAGCCCCAGCATTTT.

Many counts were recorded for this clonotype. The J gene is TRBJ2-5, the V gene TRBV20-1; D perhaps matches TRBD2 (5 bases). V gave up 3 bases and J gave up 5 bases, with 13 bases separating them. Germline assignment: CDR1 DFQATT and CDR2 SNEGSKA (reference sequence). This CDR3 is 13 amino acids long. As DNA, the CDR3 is TGCAGTGCTAGGCTACATCCGGGGGAGACCCAGTACTTC. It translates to CSARLHPGETQYF.

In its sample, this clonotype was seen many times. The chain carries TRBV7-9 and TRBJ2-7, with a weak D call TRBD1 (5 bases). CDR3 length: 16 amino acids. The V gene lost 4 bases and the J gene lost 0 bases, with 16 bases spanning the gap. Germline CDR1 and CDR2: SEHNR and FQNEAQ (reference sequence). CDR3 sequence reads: CASSWGRSTGSYEQYF. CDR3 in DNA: TGTGCCAGCAGCTGGGGCCGTTCTACAGGCTCCTACGAGCAGTACTTC.

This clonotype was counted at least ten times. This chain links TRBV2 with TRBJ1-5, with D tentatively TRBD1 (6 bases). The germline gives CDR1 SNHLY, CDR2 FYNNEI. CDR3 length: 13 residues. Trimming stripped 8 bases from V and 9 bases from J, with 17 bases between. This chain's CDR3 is CASVKGGGRPQHF. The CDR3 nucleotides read TGTGCCAGCGTTAAAGGAGGGGGACGGCCCCAGCATTTT. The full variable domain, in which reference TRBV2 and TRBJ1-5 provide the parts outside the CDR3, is EPEVTQTPSHQVTQMGQEVILRCVPISNHLYFYWYRQILGQKVEFLVSFYNNEISEKSEIFDDQFSVERPDGSNFTLKIRSTKLEDSAMYFCASVKGGGRPQHFGDGTRLSIL.

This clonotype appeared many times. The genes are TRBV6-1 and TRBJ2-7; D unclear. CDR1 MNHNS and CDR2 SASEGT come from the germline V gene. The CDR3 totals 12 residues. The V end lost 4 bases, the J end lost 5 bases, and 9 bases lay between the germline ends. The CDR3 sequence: CASSASDHEQYF. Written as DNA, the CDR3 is TGTGCCAGCAGTGCCAGTGATCACGAGCAGTACTTC.

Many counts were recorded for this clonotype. The CDR3 protein is CASSYGPSYEQYF. The CDR3 DNA follows: TGTGCCAGCAGCTATGGACCCTCCTACGAGCAGTACTTC. This chain links TRBV14 with TRBJ2-7, with D unresolved. Germline V gives CDR1 SGHDN, CDR2 FVKESK. The V and J ends lost 5 bases and 0 bases respectively, with 8 bases between them. The CDR3 covers 13 residues. The variable domain in full, with the rest retrieved from reference TRBV14 and TRBJ2-7, is EAGVTQFPSHSVIEKGQTVTLRCDPISGHDNLYWYRRVMGKEIKFLLHFVKESKQDESGMPNNRFLAERTGGTYSTLKVQPAELEDSGVYFCASSYGPSYEQYFGPGTRLTVT.

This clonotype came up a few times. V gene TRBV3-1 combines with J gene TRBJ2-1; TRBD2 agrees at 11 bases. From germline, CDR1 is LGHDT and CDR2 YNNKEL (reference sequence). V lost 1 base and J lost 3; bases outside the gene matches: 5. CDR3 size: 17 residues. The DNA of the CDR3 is TGTGCCAGCAGCCAAGGGGAGGGACTAGCGGTCTACAATGAGCAGTTCTTC. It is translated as CASSQGEGLAVYNEQFF.

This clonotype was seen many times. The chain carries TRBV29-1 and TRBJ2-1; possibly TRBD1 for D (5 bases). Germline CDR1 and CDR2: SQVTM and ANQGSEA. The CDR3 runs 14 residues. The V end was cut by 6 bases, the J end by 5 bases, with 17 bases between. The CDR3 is CSVGRQPSNNEQFF. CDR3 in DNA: TGCAGCGTGGGGCGGCAGCCCTCAAACAATGAGCAGTTCTTC.

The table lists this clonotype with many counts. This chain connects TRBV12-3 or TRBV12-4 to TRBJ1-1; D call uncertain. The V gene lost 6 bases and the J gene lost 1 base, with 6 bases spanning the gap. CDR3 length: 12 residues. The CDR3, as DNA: TGTGCCAGCAGCCTGAGGAACACTGAAGCTTTCTTT. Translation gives CASSLRNTEAFF.

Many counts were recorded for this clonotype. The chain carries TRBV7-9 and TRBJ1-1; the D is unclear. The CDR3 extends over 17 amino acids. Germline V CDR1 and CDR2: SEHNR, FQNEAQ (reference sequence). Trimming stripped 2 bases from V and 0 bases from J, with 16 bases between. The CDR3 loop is CASSLLASWSMNTEAFF. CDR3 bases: TGTGCCAGCAGCTTACTCGCGTCCTGGAGTATGAACACTGAAGCTTTCTTT.

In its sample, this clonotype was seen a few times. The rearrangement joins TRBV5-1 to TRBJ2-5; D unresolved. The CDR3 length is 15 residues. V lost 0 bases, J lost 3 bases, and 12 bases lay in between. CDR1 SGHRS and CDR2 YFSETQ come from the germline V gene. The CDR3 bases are TGCGCCAGCAGCTTGGAGCCGAACAGAAAAGAGACCCAGTACTTC. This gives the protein CASSLEPNRKETQYF. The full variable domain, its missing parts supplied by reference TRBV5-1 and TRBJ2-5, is KAGVTQTPRYLIKTRGQQVTLSCSPISGHRSVSWYQQTPGQGLQFLFEYFSETQRNKGNFPGRFSGRQFSNSRSEMNVSTLELGDSALYLCASSLEPNRKETQYFGPGTRLLVL.